This entry lists 14 T cell receptor beta chains sequenced from one sample in a study of blood T cell repertoires in COVID-19. This table comes from immunoSEQ multiplex PCR, and its TCRdb copy is limited to in-frame clones, with some not included. The sample records under 140,000 clones, about 88% being singletons. The sequenced sample was peripheral blood. The receptors stem from a woman aged 50 to 60 with acute or convalescent COVID-19.

The gene calls are TRBV3-1 (or the pseudogene TRBV3-2) and TRBJ1-3; 7 nucleotides align to TRBD1. V shed 5 bases, J shed 8 bases, and the junction held 6 bases outside the gene matches. CDR1 and CDR2 (germline): LGHDT, YNNKEL (reference sequence). This CDR3 has 13 amino acids. In DNA, the CDR3 is TGTGCCAGCAGCGCCAATACAGGGGACACCATATATTTT. Translation gives CASSANTGDTIYF.

V usage is TRBV6-5 and J usage is TRBJ2-2, with TRBD2 matching over 7 bases. The CDR3 loop spans 15 amino acids. CDR1 is MNHEY and CDR2 is SVGAGI in the germline V gene. V dropped 6 bases and J dropped 2; count of bases not matched to a gene: 6. The CDR3 here is CASRPTSPNTGELFF. As DNA, the CDR3 is TGTGCCAGCAGACCGACTAGCCCCAACACCGGGGAGCTGTTTTTT.

The CDR3 DNA reads TGCGCCAGCAGCCAAGATCTGCAGGGGGTGGTAGCCAAAAACATTCAGTACTTC. Its translation: CASSQDLQGVVAKNIQYF. The chain has TRBV4-1 and TRBJ2-4; 7 bases map to TRBD1. The trim removed 0 bases at V and 0 bases at J, leaving 8 bases unmatched. This CDR3 contains 18 residues. Germline loops: CDR1 MGHRA, CDR2 YSYEKL.

The chain employs TRBV15 and TRBJ2-7; weak D call: TRBD1 (5 bases). Germline lookup yields CDR1 LNHNV and CDR2 YYDKDF (reference sequence). V was trimmed by 1 base and J by 3 bases, leaving 10 bases between them. This CDR3 has 14 residues. CDR3 bases: TGTGCCACCAGCAGAGGGACAAATAACTACGAGCAGTACTTC. It specifies CATSRGTNNYEQYF. Based on the CDR3 plus reference TRBV15 and TRBJ2-7, the full variable domain is DAMVIQNPRYQVTQFGKPVTLSCSQTLNHNVMYWYQQKSSQAPKLLFHYYDKDFNNEADTPDNFQSRRPNTSFCFLDIRSPGLGDTAMYLCATSRGTNNYEQYFGPGTRLTVT.

V usage is TRBV19 and J usage is TRBJ2-7, with 8 bases that match TRBD1. CDR3 length: 15 amino acids. The V gene's germline CDR1 is LNHDA and CDR2 SQIVND (reference sequence). Trimming cost V 6 bases and J 2 bases; bases outside gene matches: 9. CDR3 sequence: CASSGAGQEPYEQYF. CDR3 in DNA: TGTGCCAGTAGCGGGGCGGGACAGGAGCCCTACGAGCAGTACTTC.

The genes are TRBV29-1 and TRBJ2-7; D perhaps matches TRBD2 (6 bases). This CDR3 spans 12 amino acids. The germline gives CDR1 SQVTM, CDR2 ANQGSEA. V shed 6 bases and J shed 3 bases, with 12 bases lying between them. The CDR3 DNA sequence: TGCAGCGTAGGGGCTAGCGACTACGAGCAGTACTTC. It encodes CSVGASDYEQYF.

V usage is TRBV7-2 and J usage is TRBJ2-1, with D possibly matching TRBD1 (5 bases). Germline assignment: CDR1 SGHTA and CDR2 FQGNSA. The CDR3 has 15 amino acids. The V gene lost 0 bases and the J gene lost 5 bases, with 11 bases spanning the gap. The CDR3 nucleotides read TGTGCCAGCAGCTTAGCGGGTCCAGGGAACAATGAGCAGTTCTTC. Amino acid sequence: CASSLAGPGNNEQFF.

CDR3 in DNA: TGCGCCAGCAGTTCCGTTACAGGGGACACCGGGGAGCTGTTTTTT. Protein: CASSSVTGDTGELFF. V gene TRBV5-1 combines with J gene TRBJ2-2; TRBD1 matches at 7 bases. Trimming took 5 bases from V and 3 from J; bases not matched to a gene: 7. The CDR3 is 15 amino acids. Per the germline V gene, CDR1 is SGHRS and CDR2 is YFSETQ.

This clone was seen a few times. The V gene is TRBV5-1, the J gene TRBJ2-3; a weak D match, TRBD2 (5 bases). This CDR3 has 13 amino acids. Trimming took off 4 bases at V and 2 bases at J, with 8 bases between the two ends. In germline, CDR1 is SGHRS, CDR2 YFSETQ. CDR3 nucleotides: TGCGCCAGCAGCCCGGGAATCACAGATACGCAGTATTTT. Encoded protein: CASSPGITDTQYF. The complete variable domain, with remaining parts taken from reference TRBV5-1 and TRBJ2-3, reads KAGVTQTPRYLIKTRGQQVTLSCSPISGHRSVSWYQQTPGQGLQFLFEYFSETQRNKGNFPGRFSGRQFSNSRSEMNVSTLELGDSALYLCASSPGITDTQYFGPGTRLTVL.

The rearrangement joins TRBV7-2 to TRBJ2-5; 11 bases map to TRBD2. Looked up from germline, CDR1 is SGHTA and CDR2 is FQGNSA. The CDR3 consists of 15 residues. Losses at the gene ends were 8 bases for V and 2 bases for J; bases not matched to a gene: 7. The CDR3, as DNA: TGTGCCAGCGGCTGGTTAGCGGGAGGGCAAGAGACCCAGTACTTC. It is translated as CASGWLAGGQETQYF.

The chain carries TRBV7-9 and TRBJ2-3; 8 nucleotides agree with TRBD1. V shed 11 bases, J shed 5 bases, and the junction held 18 bases outside the gene matches. This CDR3 region has 16 residues. CDR1 and CDR2 (germline): SEHNR, FQNEAQ (reference sequence). The CDR3 DNA reads as TGTGCCTTCTACCCCCCGGACAGGGATGTGATAGATACGCAGTATTTT. Its protein is CAFYPPDRDVIDTQYF. Full variable domain (remainder filled in from reference TRBV7-9 and TRBJ2-3): DTGVSQNPRHKITKRGQNVTFRCDPISEHNRLYWYRQTLGQGPEFLTYFQNEAQLEKSRLLSDRFSAERPKGSFSTLEIQRTEQGDSAMYLCAFYPPDRDVIDTQYFGPGTRLTVL.

This chain connects TRBV7-2 to TRBJ2-3; 9 bases match TRBD1. J gave up 2 bases and V 5 bases, and 2 bases lay outside the gene matches. Germline loops: CDR1 SGHTA, CDR2 FQGNSA. The CDR3 sequence is 14 residues long. Written as DNA, the CDR3 is TGTGCCAGCAGCGGGACAGGGCACACAGATACGCAGTATTTT. Encoded protein: CASSGTGHTDTQYF.

The gene calls are TRBV9 and TRBJ1-1; D may be TRBD1 (6 bases). V lost 0 bases and J 0 bases, leaving 9 bases between the germline ends. CDR1 is SGDLS, CDR2 YYNGEE, per germline. This CDR3 is built from 15 residues. The CDR3 coding sequence is TGTGCCAGCAGCGTAGTTGCAGGGGTGAACACTGAAGCTTTCTTT. Translation gives CASSVVAGVNTEAFF.

CDR3 DNA sequence: TGTGCCAGCAGCACCCGAACAGGGGTGAACACTGAAGCTTTCTTT. Protein: CASSTRTGVNTEAFF. J is TRBJ1-1 and V is TRBV7-6; 7 bases are shared with TRBD1. With 5 bases clipped from V and 0 bases from J, the junction kept 6 bases outside the gene matches. The germline gives CDR1 SGHVS, CDR2 FNYEAQ. This CDR3 is built from 15 residues.